These T cell receptor beta chains were read from a single sample in a study of radiation and T cells in renal cell carcinoma. Clones were read by immunoSEQ multiplex PCR, and TCRdb kept only the in-frame ones, dropping some. The sample includes approximately 100,000 clones, around 88% of them seen just once. The sequencing used blood, collected from a patient whose treatment included radiotherapy and nephrectomy. The receptors derive from a man aged 45-65 years with renal cell carcinoma. CDR3s include the opening cysteine and the closing phenylalanine or tryptophan. D genes are given only for firm matches. Rows give clone size only sometimes, using once, few, many, or a class for an expanded clone.

v_call: TRBV18
j_call: TRBJ2-1
d_call: .
clone_size: .
cdr3_length: 16
cdr3_nt: TGTGCCAGCTCACCGGGGTTGCGGGACACCCACAATGAGCAGTTCTTC
cdr3_aa: CASSPGLRDTHNEQFF

v_call: TRBV4-3
j_call: TRBJ1-2
d_call: TRBD1
clone_size: .
cdr3_length: 13
cdr3_nt: TGCGCCAGCAGCCAAGAGGGAGGGGGCGGCTACACCTTC
cdr3_aa: CASSQEGGGGYTF

v_call: TRBV7-2
j_call: TRBJ2-5
d_call: .
clone_size: .
cdr3_length: 19
cdr3_nt: TGTGCCAGCAGCTTAGGGGTAGGCCTAGCCTCGGTGTACCAAGAGACCCAGTACTTC
cdr3_aa: CASSLGVGLASVYQETQYF

v_call: TRBV18
j_call: TRBJ2-3
d_call: .
clone_size: .
cdr3_length: 13
cdr3_nt: TGTGCCAGCTCAGGTTCTAGCACAGATACGCAGTATTTT
cdr3_aa: CASSGSSTDTQYF

v_call: TRBV7-8
j_call: TRBJ2-2
d_call: TRBD2
clone_size: .
cdr3_length: 16
cdr3_nt: TGTGCCAGCAGCGTCATGACTAGCGGCGACACCGGGGAGCTGTTTTTT
cdr3_aa: CASSVMTSGDTGELFF

v_call: TRBV7-8
j_call: TRBJ2-2
d_call: .
clone_size: .
cdr3_length: 12
cdr3_nt: TGTGCCAGCAGACGCGCCACCGGGGAGCTGTTTTTT
cdr3_aa: CASRRATGELFF

v_call: TRBV6-1
j_call: TRBJ2-7
d_call: TRBD1
clone_size: .
cdr3_length: 14
cdr3_nt: TGTGCCAGCAGTGGAAGACAGGGAAACTACGAGCAGTACTTC
cdr3_aa: CASSGRQGNYEQYF

v_call: TRBV27
j_call: TRBJ1-2
d_call: TRBD1
clone_size: .
cdr3_length: 20
cdr3_nt: TGTGCCAGCAGTCCAATATCCCTTGGACAGGCCTGGGGGAGGGACTATGGCTACACCTTC
cdr3_aa: CASSPISLGQAWGRDYGYTF

v_call: TRBV4-3
j_call: TRBJ1-4
d_call: .
clone_size: .
cdr3_length: 13
cdr3_nt: TGCGCCAGCAGCCAGAAAGAGGAGGAAAAACTGTTTTTT
cdr3_aa: CASSQKEEEKLFF

v_call: TRBV4-3
j_call: TRBJ1-1
d_call: .
clone_size: .
cdr3_length: 16
cdr3_nt: TGCGCCAGCAGCCAAGATCTTGGGGGTCTGTCCACTGAAGCTTTCTTT
cdr3_aa: CASSQDLGGLSTEAFF

v_call: TRBV2
j_call: TRBJ1-5
d_call: .
clone_size: few
cdr3_length: 14
cdr3_nt: TGTGCCAGCAGTAGACACAATAGCAATCAGCCCCAGCATTTT
cdr3_aa: CASSRHNSNQPQHF

v_call: TRBV6-5
j_call: TRBJ2-7
d_call: .
clone_size: .
cdr3_length: 14
cdr3_nt: TGTGCCAGCAGTTACAACAGGGTCCCCTACGAGCAGTACTTC
cdr3_aa: CASSYNRVPYEQYF

v_call: TRBV9
j_call: TRBJ2-1
d_call: TRBD2
clone_size: .
cdr3_length: 14
cdr3_nt: TGTGCCAGCAGCGTAGGGACTAGCGGCAATGAGCAGTTCTTC
cdr3_aa: CASSVGTSGNEQFF

v_call: TRBV9
j_call: TRBJ1-1
d_call: .
clone_size: .
cdr3_length: 18
cdr3_nt: TGTGCCAGCAGCGTATACTCAGGGGCGGGTAATCGGAACACTGAAGCTTTCTTT
cdr3_aa: CASSVYSGAGNRNTEAFF

v_call: TRBV27
j_call: TRBJ1-2
d_call: .
clone_size: .
cdr3_length: 13
cdr3_nt: TGTGCCAGCAGGCCCTCCGCGGGGTATGGCTACACCTTC
cdr3_aa: CASRPSAGYGYTF

v_call: TRBV28
j_call: TRBJ1-1
d_call: TRBD1
clone_size: once
cdr3_length: 15
cdr3_nt: TGTGCCAGCAGTATAACCCGGGACAGGGTAACTGAAGCTTTCTTT
cdr3_aa: CASSITRDRVTEAFF

v_call: TRBV5-1
j_call: TRBJ1-3
d_call: .
clone_size: .
cdr3_length: 16
cdr3_nt: TGCGCCAGCAGCTTGGCCACACTGGCACTTGGAAACACCATATATTTT
cdr3_aa: CASSLATLALGNTIYF

v_call: TRBV4-3
j_call: TRBJ2-7
d_call: .
clone_size: .
cdr3_length: 14
cdr3_nt: TGCGCCAGCAGCCCAGGGGGGAGCTCCTACGAGCAGTACTTC
cdr3_aa: CASSPGGSSYEQYF

v_call: TRBV5-1
j_call: TRBJ1-1
d_call: .
clone_size: .
cdr3_length: 15
cdr3_nt: TGCGCCAGCAAAGCCAGCGGGCGGGTAAGCACTGAAGCTTTCTTT
cdr3_aa: CASKASGRVSTEAFF

v_call: TRBV2
j_call: TRBJ2-5
d_call: .
clone_size: .
cdr3_length: 10
cdr3_nt: TGTGCCAGCAAGACCGAGACCCAGTACTTC
cdr3_aa: CASKTETQYF

v_call: TRBV6-1
j_call: TRBJ2-4
d_call: .
clone_size: .
cdr3_length: 12
cdr3_nt: TGTGCCAGCACCCGAGCCAAAAACATTCAGTACTTC
cdr3_aa: CASTRAKNIQYF

v_call: TRBV28
j_call: TRBJ1-1
d_call: .
clone_size: once
cdr3_length: 12
cdr3_nt: TGTGCCAGCAGTTCGGAGGGCAGGCAAGCTTTCTTT
cdr3_aa: CASSSEGRQAFF

v_call: TRBV5-8
j_call: TRBJ1-6
d_call: TRBD1
clone_size: .
cdr3_length: 14
cdr3_nt: TGTGCCAGCAGCACGGGACAGGGGGGCTCACCCCTCCACTTT
cdr3_aa: CASSTGQGGSPLHF

v_call: TRBV4-3
j_call: TRBJ2-6
d_call: TRBD1
clone_size: .
cdr3_length: 16
cdr3_nt: TGCGCCAGCAGCCAAGAGGGGACAGCTGGGGCCAACGTCCTGACTTTC
cdr3_aa: CASSQEGTAGANVLTF

v_call: TRBV7-9
j_call: TRBJ1-2
d_call: TRBD1
clone_size: once
cdr3_length: 16
cdr3_nt: TGTGCCAGCAGCCGACAGGACAGGGACGTGTACTATGGCTACACCTTC
cdr3_aa: CASSRQDRDVYYGYTF

v_call: TRBV7-3
j_call: TRBJ1-1
d_call: TRBD1
clone_size: .
cdr3_length: 13
cdr3_nt: TGTGCCAGCAGCTTATCAGGGGGCACTGAAGCTTTCTTT
cdr3_aa: CASSLSGGTEAFF

v_call: TRBV28
j_call: TRBJ2-2
d_call: .
clone_size: .
cdr3_length: 15
cdr3_nt: TGTGCCAGCACCACGGACAAGATGAACACCGGGGAGCTGTTTTTT
cdr3_aa: CASTTDKMNTGELFF

v_call: TRBV6-6
j_call: TRBJ2-1
d_call: TRBD1
clone_size: .
cdr3_length: 14
cdr3_nt: TGTGCCAGCGGAACGACAGGGGTAGCGATTGAGCAGTTCTTC
cdr3_aa: CASGTTGVAIEQFF

v_call: TRBV6-5
j_call: TRBJ1-1
d_call: .
clone_size: few
cdr3_length: 13
cdr3_nt: TGTGCCAGCAGCTGGACATCGAACACTGAAGCTTTCTTT
cdr3_aa: CASSWTSNTEAFF

v_call: TRBV11-1
j_call: TRBJ1-4
d_call: .
clone_size: .
cdr3_length: 16
cdr3_nt: TGTGCCAGCAGCTCGGGACACGGAAGGGGTAATGAAAAACTGTTTTTT
cdr3_aa: CASSSGHGRGNEKLFF

v_call: TRBV9
j_call: TRBJ1-3
d_call: .
clone_size: once
cdr3_length: 17
cdr3_nt: TGTGCCAGCAGCGTAGCACAAGTACCCCGCTCTGGAAACACCATATATTTT
cdr3_aa: CASSVAQVPRSGNTIYF

v_call: TRBV19
j_call: TRBJ2-1
d_call: TRBD2
clone_size: .
cdr3_length: 15
cdr3_nt: TGTGCCAGTAGACGGGCGGGGGGCGTATACAATGAGCAGTTCTTC
cdr3_aa: CASRRAGGVYNEQFF

v_call: TRBV5-1
j_call: TRBJ2-5
d_call: .
clone_size: .
cdr3_length: 14
cdr3_nt: TGCGCCAGCAGCTTTGGCCAGGGGGGAGAGACCCAGTACTTC
cdr3_aa: CASSFGQGGETQYF

v_call: TRBV2
j_call: TRBJ2-7
d_call: TRBD2
clone_size: .
cdr3_length: 15
cdr3_nt: TGTGCCAGCAGTGATAGCGGGGGGGCCGAATACGAGCAGTACTTC
cdr3_aa: CASSDSGGAEYEQYF

v_call: TRBV30
j_call: TRBJ1-1
d_call: .
clone_size: .
cdr3_length: 14
cdr3_nt: TGTGCCTGGAGTATGGCAGGTCGGAACACTGAAGCTTTCTTT
cdr3_aa: CAWSMAGRNTEAFF

v_call: TRBV6-1
j_call: TRBJ2-1
d_call: TRBD1
clone_size: .
cdr3_length: 13
cdr3_nt: TGTGCCAGCAGAAGGCAGGGGGCGAATGAGCAGTTCTTC
cdr3_aa: CASRRQGANEQFF

v_call: TRBV19
j_call: TRBJ1-2
d_call: .
clone_size: .
cdr3_length: 15
cdr3_nt: TGTGCCAGTAGTTACAGGGCTCGGACTAACTATGGCTACACCTTC
cdr3_aa: CASSYRARTNYGYTF

v_call: TRBV27
j_call: TRBJ2-1
d_call: .
clone_size: .
cdr3_length: 17
cdr3_nt: TGTGCCAGCAGTTTCGGGCTCGCCTCGTTCTCCTACAATGAGCAGTTCTTC
cdr3_aa: CASSFGLASFSYNEQFF

v_call: TRBV5-4
j_call: TRBJ2-1
d_call: TRBD2
clone_size: .
cdr3_length: 18
cdr3_nt: TGTGCCAGCAGCTCGACTAGCGGGGGGGATAGCTCCTACAATGAGCAGTTCTTC
cdr3_aa: CASSSTSGGDSSYNEQFF

v_call: TRBV15
j_call: TRBJ2-1
d_call: TRBD1
clone_size: .
cdr3_length: 14
cdr3_nt: TGTGCCACCAGCACAGGGACAGGGGAGAGAGGGGGGTTCTTC
cdr3_aa: CATSTGTGERGGFF

v_call: TRBV11-2
j_call: TRBJ2-2
d_call: TRBD2
clone_size: once
cdr3_length: 16
cdr3_nt: TGTGCCAGCAGCCCGCAACTAGCGCCGAACACCGGGGAGCTGTTTTTT
cdr3_aa: CASSPQLAPNTGELFF

v_call: TRBV2
j_call: TRBJ2-7
d_call: TRBD2
clone_size: .
cdr3_length: 14
cdr3_nt: TGTGCCAGCAGCATACTAGCGGGATTGGGCGAGCAGTACTTC
cdr3_aa: CASSILAGLGEQYF

v_call: TRBV18
j_call: TRBJ1-3
d_call: .
clone_size: .
cdr3_length: 13
cdr3_nt: TGTGCCAGCTCACCGGGCTCTGGAAACACCATATATTTT
cdr3_aa: CASSPGSGNTIYF

v_call: TRBV19
j_call: TRBJ2-3
d_call: .
clone_size: .
cdr3_length: 14
cdr3_nt: TGTGCCAGTAGTTCCACCGGGCCTCTAGATACGCAGTATTTT
cdr3_aa: CASSSTGPLDTQYF

v_call: TRBV9
j_call: TRBJ2-3
d_call: .
clone_size: .
cdr3_length: 14
cdr3_nt: TGTGCCAGCAGCGTGGGCTACTACACAGATACGCAGTATTTT
cdr3_aa: CASSVGYYTDTQYF

v_call: TRBV29-1
j_call: TRBJ1-4
d_call: TRBD1
clone_size: .
cdr3_length: 15
cdr3_nt: TGCAGCGCCATACGGACAGGGAAGGAGATAGAAAAACTGTTTTTT
cdr3_aa: CSAIRTGKEIEKLFF